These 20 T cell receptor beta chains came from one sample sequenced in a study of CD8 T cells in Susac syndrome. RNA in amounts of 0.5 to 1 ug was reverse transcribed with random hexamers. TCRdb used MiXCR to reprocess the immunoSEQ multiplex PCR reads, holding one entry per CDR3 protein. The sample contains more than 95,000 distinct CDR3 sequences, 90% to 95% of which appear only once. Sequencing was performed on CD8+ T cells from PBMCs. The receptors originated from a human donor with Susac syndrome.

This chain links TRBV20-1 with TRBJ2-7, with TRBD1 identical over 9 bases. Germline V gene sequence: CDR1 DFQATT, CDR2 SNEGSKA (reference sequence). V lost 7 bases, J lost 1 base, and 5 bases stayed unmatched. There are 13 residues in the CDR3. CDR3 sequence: CSVRDRESYEQYF. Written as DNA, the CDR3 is TGCAGTGTCCGGGACAGGGAATCCTACGAGCAGTACTTC.

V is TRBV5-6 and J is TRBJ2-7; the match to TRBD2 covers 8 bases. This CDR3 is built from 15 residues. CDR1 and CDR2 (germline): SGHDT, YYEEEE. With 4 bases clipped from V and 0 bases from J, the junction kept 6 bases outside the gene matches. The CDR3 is CASSGGGRSSYEQYF. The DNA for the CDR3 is TGTGCCAGCAGCGGCGGGGGGAGGAGCTCCTACGAGCAGTACTTC.

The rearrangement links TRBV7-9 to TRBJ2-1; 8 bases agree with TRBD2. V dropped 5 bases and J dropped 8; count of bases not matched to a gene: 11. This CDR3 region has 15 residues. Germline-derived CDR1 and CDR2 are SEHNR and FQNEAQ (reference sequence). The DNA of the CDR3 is TGTGCCAGCAGCCCGGGACTAGGGCACGGGTATGAGCAGTTCTTC. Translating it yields CASSPGLGHGYEQFF.

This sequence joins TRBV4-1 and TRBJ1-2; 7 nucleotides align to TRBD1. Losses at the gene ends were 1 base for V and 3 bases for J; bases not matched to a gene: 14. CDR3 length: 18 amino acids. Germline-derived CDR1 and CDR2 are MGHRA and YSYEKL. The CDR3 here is CASSQAGGRRMFDYGYTF. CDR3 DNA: TGCGCCAGCAGCCAAGCAGGGGGTCGGAGAATGTTCGACTATGGCTACACCTTC.

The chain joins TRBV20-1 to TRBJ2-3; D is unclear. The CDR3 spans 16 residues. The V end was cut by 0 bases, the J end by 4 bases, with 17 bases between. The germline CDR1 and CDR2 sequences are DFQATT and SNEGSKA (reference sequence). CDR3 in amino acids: CSAREVAANGADTQYF. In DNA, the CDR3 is TGCAGTGCTAGAGAGGTCGCGGCAAATGGGGCAGATACGCAGTATTTT.

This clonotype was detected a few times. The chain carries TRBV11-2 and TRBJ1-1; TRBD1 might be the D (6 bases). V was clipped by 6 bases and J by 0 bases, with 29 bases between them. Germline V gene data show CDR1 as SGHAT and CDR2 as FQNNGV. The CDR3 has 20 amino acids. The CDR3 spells CASSGLPAGGQWEMNTEAFF. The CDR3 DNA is TGTGCCAGCAGTGGTCTTCCCGCGGGGGGGCAGTGGGAGATGAACACTGAAGCTTTCTTT.

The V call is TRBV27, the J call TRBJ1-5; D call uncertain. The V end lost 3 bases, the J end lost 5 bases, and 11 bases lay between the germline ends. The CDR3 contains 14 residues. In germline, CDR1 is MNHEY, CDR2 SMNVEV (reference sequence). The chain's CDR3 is CASSFGEGYQPQHF. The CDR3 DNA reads TGTGCCAGCAGTTTCGGGGAGGGCTATCAGCCCCAGCATTTT.

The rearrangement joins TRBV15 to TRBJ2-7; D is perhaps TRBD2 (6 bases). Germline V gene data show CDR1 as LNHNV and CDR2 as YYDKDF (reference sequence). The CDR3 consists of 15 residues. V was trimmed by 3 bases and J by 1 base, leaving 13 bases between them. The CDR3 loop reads CATSRTWDSSYEQYF. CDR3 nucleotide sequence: TGTGCCACCAGCAGGACTTGGGACTCTTCCTACGAGCAGTACTTC.

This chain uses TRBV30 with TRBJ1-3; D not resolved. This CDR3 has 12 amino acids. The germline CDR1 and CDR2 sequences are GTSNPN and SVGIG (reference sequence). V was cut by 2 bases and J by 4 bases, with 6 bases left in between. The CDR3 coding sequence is TGTGCCTGGAGTCCCCTGGGAAACACCATATATTTT. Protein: CAWSPLGNTIYF.

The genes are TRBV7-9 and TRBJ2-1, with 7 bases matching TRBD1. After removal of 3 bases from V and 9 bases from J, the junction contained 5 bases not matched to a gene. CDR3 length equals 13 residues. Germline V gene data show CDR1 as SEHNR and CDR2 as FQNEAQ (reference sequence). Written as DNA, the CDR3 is TGTGCCAGCAGCTTGGCACAGGGGATTGAGCAGTTCTTC. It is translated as CASSLAQGIEQFF.

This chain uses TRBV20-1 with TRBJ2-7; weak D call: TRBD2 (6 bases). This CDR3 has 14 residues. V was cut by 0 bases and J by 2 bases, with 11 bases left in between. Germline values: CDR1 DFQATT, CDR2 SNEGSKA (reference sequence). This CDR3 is CSAREEGSAYEQYF. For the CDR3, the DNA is TGCAGTGCTAGAGAGGAGGGATCGGCCTACGAGCAGTACTTC.

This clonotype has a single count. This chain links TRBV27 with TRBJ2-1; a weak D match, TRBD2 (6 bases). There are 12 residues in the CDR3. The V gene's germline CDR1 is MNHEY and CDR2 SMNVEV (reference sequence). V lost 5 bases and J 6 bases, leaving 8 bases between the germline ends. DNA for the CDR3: TGTGCCAGCAGTGAGACTAGCAATGAGCAGTTCTTC. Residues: CASSETSNEQFF.

This chain's CDR3 is CASSLASDEQYF. In DNA form, the CDR3 reads TGCGCCAGCAGCTTGGCCTCAGACGAGCAGTACTTC. J is TRBJ2-7 and V is TRBV5-1, with no clear D. Germline V gene sequence: CDR1 SGHRS, CDR2 YFSETQ. This CDR3 has 12 amino acids. Trimming cost V 0 bases and J 5 bases, with 6 bases left between them.

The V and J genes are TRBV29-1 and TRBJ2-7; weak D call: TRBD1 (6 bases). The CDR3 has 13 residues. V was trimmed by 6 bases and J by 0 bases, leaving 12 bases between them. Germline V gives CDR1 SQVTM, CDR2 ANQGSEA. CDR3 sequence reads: CSVGTPDSYEQYF. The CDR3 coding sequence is TGCAGCGTGGGGACACCAGACTCCTACGAGCAGTACTTC.

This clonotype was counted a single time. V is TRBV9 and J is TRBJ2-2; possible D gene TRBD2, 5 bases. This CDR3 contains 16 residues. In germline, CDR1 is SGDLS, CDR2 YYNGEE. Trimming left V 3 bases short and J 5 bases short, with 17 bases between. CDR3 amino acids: CASSESTDYATGELFF. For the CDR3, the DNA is TGTGCCAGCAGCGAGTCGACCGACTATGCGACCGGGGAGCTGTTTTTT.

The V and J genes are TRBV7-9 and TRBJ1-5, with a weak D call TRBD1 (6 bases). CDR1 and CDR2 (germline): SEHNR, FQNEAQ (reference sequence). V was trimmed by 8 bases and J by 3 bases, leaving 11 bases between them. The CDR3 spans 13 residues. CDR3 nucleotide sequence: TGTGCCAGCGGTCAGGGGACCAATCAGCCCCAGCATTTT. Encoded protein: CASGQGTNQPQHF.

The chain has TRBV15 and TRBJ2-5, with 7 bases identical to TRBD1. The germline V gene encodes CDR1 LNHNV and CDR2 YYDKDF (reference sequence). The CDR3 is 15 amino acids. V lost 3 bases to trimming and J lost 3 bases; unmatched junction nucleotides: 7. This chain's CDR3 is CATSRSPGQKETQYF. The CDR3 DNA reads TGTGCCACCAGCAGGTCACCGGGACAGAAAGAGACCCAGTACTTC.

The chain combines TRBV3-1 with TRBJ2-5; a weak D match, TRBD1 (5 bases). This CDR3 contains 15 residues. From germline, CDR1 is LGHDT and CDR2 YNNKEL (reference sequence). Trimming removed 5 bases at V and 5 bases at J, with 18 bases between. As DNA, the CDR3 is TGTGCCAGCAGCTCCGGCGCGGACATCGCCGAGACCCAGTACTTC. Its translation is CASSSGADIAETQYF.

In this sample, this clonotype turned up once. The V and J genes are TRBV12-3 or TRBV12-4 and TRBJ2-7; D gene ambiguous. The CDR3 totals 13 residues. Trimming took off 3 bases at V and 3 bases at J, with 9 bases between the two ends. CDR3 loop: CASSFFPLYEQYF. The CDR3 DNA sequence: TGTGCCAGCAGTTTTTTTCCGCTCTACGAGCAGTACTTC.

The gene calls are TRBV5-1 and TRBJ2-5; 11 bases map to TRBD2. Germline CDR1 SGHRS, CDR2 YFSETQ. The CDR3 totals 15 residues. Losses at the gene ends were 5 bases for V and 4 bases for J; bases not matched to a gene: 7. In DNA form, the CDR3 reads TGCGCCAGCAGTATCAGCACTAGCGGGAGAGAGACCCAGTACTTC. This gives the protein CASSISTSGRETQYF.